The T cell receptor (beta chain) under discussion was sequenced for a study of OX40 agonist ivuxolimab in advanced cancers. For the study at large: Partial responses, seen in three patients, involved one hepatocellular carcinoma and two cutaneous melanomas.

On this clone itself: Its antigen is as yet unknown.

Study observations and caveats: Expanded clones tended on average to be more numerous among CD8+ T cells than CD4+.

Collection of blood occurred at baseline, at cycle 4 day 1, and at cycle 7 day 1. V shed 4 bases, J shed 3 bases, and the junction held 8 bases outside the gene matches. CDR3 size: 15 residues. From germline, CDR1 is SGHRS and CDR2 YFSETQ. Sequencing used immunoSEQ multiplex PCR; TCRdb keeps in-frame clones, though not all of them. The data contain approximately 92,000 clones, approximately 84% of them singletons. The sequencing used CD4+ or CD8+ T cells sorted from blood, collected in a trial of the OX40 agonist ivuxolimab. The chain is built from TRBV5-1 and TRBJ1-2, with 8 bases matching TRBD1. The clonotype originates from an adult with an advanced solid tumor such as melanoma, head and neck, liver or kidney cancer. CDR3 coding DNA: TGCGCCAGCAGCCCTACAGGGGGTTTCGACTATGGCTACACCTTC. It is translated as CASSPTGGFDYGYTF.